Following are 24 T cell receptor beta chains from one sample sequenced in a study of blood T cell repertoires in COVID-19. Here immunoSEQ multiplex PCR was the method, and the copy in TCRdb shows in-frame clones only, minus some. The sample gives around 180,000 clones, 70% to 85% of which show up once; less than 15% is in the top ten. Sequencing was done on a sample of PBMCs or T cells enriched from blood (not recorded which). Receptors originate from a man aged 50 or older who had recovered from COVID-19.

The CDR3 DNA reads as TGTGCCAGCAGTTTGGGCCCAGGGGTAGGTTCACCCCTCCACTTT. This codes for CASSLGPGVGSPLHF. V is TRBV28 and J is TRBJ1-6, with D possibly being TRBD1 (6 bases). The ends were cut back, 3 bases at V and 9 bases at J, with 15 bases in the middle. This CDR3 comprises 15 residues. Germline CDR1 reads MDHEN; CDR2 reads SYDVKM.

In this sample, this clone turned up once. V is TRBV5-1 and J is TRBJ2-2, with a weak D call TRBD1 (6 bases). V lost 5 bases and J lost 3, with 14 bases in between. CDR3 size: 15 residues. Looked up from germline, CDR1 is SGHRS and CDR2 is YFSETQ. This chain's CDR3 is CASRISGQDTGELFF. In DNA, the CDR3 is TGCGCCAGCAGGATTTCGGGACAAGACACCGGGGAGCTGTTTTTT.

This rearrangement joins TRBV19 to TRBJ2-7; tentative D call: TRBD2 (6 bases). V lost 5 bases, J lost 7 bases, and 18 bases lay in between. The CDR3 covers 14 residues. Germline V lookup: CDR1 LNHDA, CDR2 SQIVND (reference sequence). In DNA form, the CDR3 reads TGTGCCAGTAGTGTCGGCGGCAGGGCGGGGGAGCAGTACTTC. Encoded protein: CASSVGGRAGEQYF.

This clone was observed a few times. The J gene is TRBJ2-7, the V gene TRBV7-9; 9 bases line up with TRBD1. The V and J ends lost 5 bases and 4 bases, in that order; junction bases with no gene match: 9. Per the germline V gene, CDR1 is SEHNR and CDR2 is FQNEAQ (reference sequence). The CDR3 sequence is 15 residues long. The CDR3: CASSQTTGGSYEQYF. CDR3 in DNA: TGTGCCAGCAGCCAAACGACAGGGGGGAGTTACGAGCAGTACTTC. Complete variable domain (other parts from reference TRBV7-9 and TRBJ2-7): DTGVSQNPRHKITKRGQNVTFRCDPISEHNRLYWYRQTLGQGPEFLTYFQNEAQLEKSRLLSDRFSAERPKGSFSTLEIQRTEQGDSAMYLCASSQTTGGSYEQYFGPGTRLTVT.

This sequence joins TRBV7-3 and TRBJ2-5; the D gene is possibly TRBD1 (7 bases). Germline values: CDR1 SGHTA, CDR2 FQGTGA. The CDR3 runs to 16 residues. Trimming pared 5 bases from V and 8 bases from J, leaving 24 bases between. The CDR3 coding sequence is TGTGCCAGCAGCCAACTACCTGGACAGGCCGGGGGTACCCAGTACTTC. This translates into CASSQLPGQAGGTQYF.

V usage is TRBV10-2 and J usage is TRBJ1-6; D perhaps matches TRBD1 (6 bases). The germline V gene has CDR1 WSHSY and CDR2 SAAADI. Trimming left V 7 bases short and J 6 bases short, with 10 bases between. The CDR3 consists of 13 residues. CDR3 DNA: TGCGCCAGCACCGGACAGCCTAATTCACCCCTCCACTTT. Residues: CASTGQPNSPLHF.

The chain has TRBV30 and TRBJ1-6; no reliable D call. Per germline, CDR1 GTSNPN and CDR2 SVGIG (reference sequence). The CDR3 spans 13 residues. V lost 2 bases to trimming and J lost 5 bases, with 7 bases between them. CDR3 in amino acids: CAWSPFNNSPLHF. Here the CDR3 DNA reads TGTGCCTGGAGTCCTTTTAATAATTCACCCCTCCACTTT.

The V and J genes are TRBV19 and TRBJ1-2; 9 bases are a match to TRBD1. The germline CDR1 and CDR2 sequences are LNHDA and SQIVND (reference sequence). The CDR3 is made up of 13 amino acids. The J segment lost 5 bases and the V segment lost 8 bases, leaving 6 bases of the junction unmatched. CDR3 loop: CASRQGGLYGYTF. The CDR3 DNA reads TGTGCCAGTCGACAGGGGGGATTGTATGGCTACACCTTC.

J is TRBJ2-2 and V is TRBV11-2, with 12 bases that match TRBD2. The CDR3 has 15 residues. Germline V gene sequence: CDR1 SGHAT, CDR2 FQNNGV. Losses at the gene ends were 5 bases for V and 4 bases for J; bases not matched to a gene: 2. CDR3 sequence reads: CASSPGLAGTGELFF. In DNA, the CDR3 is TGTGCCAGCAGCCCGGGACTAGCGGGCACCGGGGAGCTGTTTTTT.

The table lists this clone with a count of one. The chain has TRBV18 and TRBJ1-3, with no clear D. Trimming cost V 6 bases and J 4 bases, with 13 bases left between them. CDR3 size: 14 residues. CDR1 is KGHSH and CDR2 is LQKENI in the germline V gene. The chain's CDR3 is CASSPAGLGNTIYF. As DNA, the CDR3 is TGTGCCAGCTCCCCCGCCGGGTTAGGAAACACCATATATTTT.

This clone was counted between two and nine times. The CDR3 is CASSPFDPAGGRGELFF. The CDR3 DNA sequence: TGTGCCAGCTCACCATTTGATCCCGCAGGGGGCCGCGGGGAGCTGTTTTTT. The V call is TRBV18, the J call TRBJ2-2; 8 bases match TRBD1. The trim removed 2 bases at V and 7 bases at J, leaving 12 bases unmatched. Looked up from germline, CDR1 is KGHSH and CDR2 is LQKENI. The CDR3 is 17 residues long.

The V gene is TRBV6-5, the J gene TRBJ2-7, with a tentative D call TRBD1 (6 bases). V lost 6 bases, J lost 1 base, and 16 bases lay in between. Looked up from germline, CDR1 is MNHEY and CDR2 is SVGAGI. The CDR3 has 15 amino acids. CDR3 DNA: TGTGCCAGCAGGGTGGGACACATGGGATCCTACGAGCAGTACTTC. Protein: CASRVGHMGSYEQYF.

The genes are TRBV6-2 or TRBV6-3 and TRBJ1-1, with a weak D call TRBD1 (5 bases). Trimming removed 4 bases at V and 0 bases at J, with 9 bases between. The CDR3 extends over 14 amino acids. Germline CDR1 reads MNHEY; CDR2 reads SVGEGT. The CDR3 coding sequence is TGTGCCAGCAGTTGGCGGGACGTGAACACTGAAGCTTTCTTT. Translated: CASSWRDVNTEAFF.

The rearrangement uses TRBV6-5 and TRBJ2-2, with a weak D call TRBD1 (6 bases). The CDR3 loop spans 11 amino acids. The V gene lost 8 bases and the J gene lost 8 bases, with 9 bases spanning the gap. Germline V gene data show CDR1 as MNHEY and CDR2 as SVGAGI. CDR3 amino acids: CASGDIGELFF. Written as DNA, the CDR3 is TGTGCCAGCGGGGACATTGGGGAGCTGTTTTTT.

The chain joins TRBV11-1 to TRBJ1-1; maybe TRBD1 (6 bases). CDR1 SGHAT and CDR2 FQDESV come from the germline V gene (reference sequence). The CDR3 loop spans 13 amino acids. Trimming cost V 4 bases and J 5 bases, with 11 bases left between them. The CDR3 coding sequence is TGTGCCAGCAGCTCGAGTAGGGGGACTGAAGCTTTCTTT. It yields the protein CASSSSRGTEAFF. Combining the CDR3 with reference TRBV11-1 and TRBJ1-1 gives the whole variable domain EAEVAQSPRYKITEKSQAVAFWCDPISGHATLYWYRQILGQGPELLVQFQDESVVDDSQLPKDRFSAERLKGVDSTLKIQPAELGDSAMYLCASSSSRGTEAFFGQGTRLTVV.

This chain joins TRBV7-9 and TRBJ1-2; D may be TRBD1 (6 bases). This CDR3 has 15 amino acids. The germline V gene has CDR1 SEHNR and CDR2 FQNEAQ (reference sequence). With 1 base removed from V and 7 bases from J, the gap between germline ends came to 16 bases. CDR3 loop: CASSLVSGTRSGYTF. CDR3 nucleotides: TGTGCCAGCAGCTTAGTTTCAGGGACACGCTCTGGCTACACCTTC.

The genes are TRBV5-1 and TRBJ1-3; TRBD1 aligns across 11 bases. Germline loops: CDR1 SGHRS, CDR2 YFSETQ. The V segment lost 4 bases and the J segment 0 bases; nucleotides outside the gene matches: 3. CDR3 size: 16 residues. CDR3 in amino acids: CASSEGTGGSGNTIYF. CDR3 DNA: TGCGCCAGCAGCGAGGGGACAGGGGGCTCTGGAAACACCATATATTTT.

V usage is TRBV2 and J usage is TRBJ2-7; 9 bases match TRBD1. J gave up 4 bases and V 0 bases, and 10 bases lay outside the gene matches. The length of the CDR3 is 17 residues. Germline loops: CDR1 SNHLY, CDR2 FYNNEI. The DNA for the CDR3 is TGTGCCAGCAGTGAAGCGCTTCTGACAGGGGGTCTGTACGAGCAGTACTTC. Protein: CASSEALLTGGLYEQYF.

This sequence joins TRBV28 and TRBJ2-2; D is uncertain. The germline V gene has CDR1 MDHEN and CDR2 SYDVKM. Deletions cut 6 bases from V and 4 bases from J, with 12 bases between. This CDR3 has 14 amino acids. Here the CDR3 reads CASSPRRVTGELFF. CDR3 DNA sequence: TGTGCCAGCAGCCCGCGACGGGTCACCGGGGAGCTGTTTTTT.

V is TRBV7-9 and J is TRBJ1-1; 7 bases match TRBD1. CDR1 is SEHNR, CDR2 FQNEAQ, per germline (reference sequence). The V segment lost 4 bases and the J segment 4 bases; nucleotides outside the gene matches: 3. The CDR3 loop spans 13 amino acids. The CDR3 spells CASSSQGGTEAFF. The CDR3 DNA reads TGTGCCAGCAGCTCCCAGGGGGGCACTGAAGCTTTCTTT.

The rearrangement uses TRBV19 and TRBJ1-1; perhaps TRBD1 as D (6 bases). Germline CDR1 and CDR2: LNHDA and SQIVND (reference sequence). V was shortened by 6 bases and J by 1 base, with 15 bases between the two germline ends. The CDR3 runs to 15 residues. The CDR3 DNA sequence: TGTGCCAGTAGGATCGACAGGCGGGCGAACACTGAAGCTTTCTTT. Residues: CASRIDRRANTEAFF. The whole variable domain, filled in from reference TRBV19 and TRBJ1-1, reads DGGITQSPKYLFRKEGQNVTLSCEQNLNHDAMYWYRQDPGQGLRLIYYSQIVNDFQKGDIAEGYSVSREKKESFPLTVTSAQKNPTAFYLCASRIDRRANTEAFFGQGTRLTVV.

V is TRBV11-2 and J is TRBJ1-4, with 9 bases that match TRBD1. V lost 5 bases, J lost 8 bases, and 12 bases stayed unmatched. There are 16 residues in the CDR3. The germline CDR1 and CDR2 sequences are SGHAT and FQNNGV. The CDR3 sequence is CASSTDRGLGLEKLFF. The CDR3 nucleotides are TGTGCCAGCAGCACGGACAGGGGCCTAGGTCTCGAAAAACTGTTTTTT.

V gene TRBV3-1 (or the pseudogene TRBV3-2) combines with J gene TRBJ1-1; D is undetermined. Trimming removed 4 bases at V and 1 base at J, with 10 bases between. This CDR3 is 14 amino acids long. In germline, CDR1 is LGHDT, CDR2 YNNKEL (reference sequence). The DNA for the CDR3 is TGTGCCAGCAGCCCAACAGATACGAACACTGAAGCTTTCTTT. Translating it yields CASSPTDTNTEAFF.

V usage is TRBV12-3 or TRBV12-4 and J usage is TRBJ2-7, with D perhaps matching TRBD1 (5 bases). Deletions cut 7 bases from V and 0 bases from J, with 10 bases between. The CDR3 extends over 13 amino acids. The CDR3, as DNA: TGTGCCAGCAATAGGGGTTACTCCTACGAGCAGTACTTC. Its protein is CASNRGYSYEQYF.